This T cell receptor beta chain was retrieved from a study of cytomegalovirus exposure and HLA in healthy donors. Germline V gene lookup returns CDR1 SNHLY and CDR2 FYNNEI. The CDR3 has 17 amino acids. V shed 10 bases and J 7 bases; nucleotides not matched to a gene: 20. PCR amplification relied on 60 Vbeta primers (plus 13 Jbeta primers). Data came from immunoSEQ multiplex PCR; TCRdb stores just in-frame clones and leaves some out. The repertoire holds some 190,000 clones, with approximately 9.5% as singletons. For this clone: Its matching antigen is unknown.

Study findings and constraints: There were 164 TCR beta chains listed as cytomegalovirus-associated. When analyzed later, a missense DCLRE1C variant was found to be linked to TCR beta V- and J-gene trimming.

The clonotype originates from a woman aged 25 to 45 in good health and CMV-seropositive. The chain joins TRBV2 to TRBJ1-4; 8 positions agree with TRBD1. The material sequenced was PBMCs. The CDR3 coding sequence is TGTGCCACCAGAAAAGAGCACCCCGGACAGGGTGTTGAAAAACTGTTTTTT. Translated: CATRKEHPGQGVEKLFF. Looking up the rest from reference TRBV2 and TRBJ1-4 gives the full variable domain: EPEVTQTPSHQVTQMGQEVILRCVPISNHLYFYWYRQILGQKVEFLVSFYNNEISEKSEIFDDQFSVERPDGSNFTLKIRSTKLEDSAMYFCATRKEHPGQGVEKLFFGSGTQLSVL.